These 14 T cell receptor beta chains share one sample of origin, sequenced in a study of neurological immune-mediated disorders. The time point is: longitudinal time-point 2. Via MiXCR, TCRdb re-called the 5' RACE reads, giving one row per CDR3 protein. The sample records some 49,000 distinct CDR3 sequences, 10% to 15% being singletons. Specimen: PBMCs. The source of these receptors is a male donor with HTLV-1-associated myelopathy (HAM/TSP).

The table lists this clonotype with many counts. This rearrangement joins TRBV7-2 to TRBJ2-1; the match to TRBD2 covers 7 bases. CDR3 size: 15 residues. The ends lost 5 bases at V and 8 bases at J; junction bases unmatched: 12. Germline CDR1 and CDR2: SGHTA and FQGNSA. CDR3 DNA: TGTGCCAGCAGCACACGCTGGGGGGGGGTCTATGAGCAGTTCTTC. It codes for CASSTRWGGVYEQFF.

The chain carries TRBV25-1 and TRBJ2-7; the D is unclear. The ends were cut back, 1 base at V and 0 bases at J, with 7 bases in the middle. The CDR3 is made up of 14 amino acids. CDR1 is MGHDK and CDR2 is SYGVNS in the germline V gene. The CDR3 DNA sequence: TGTGCCAGCAGTGAATTTCCGAACTCCTACGAGCAGTACTTC. Translation gives CASSEFPNSYEQYF.

This clonotype was observed at least ten times. The chain uses TRBV29-1 and TRBJ2-7; 7 bases fit TRBD1. The germline V gene encodes CDR1 SQVTM and CDR2 ANQGSEA. V shed 5 bases, J shed 6 bases, and the junction held 10 bases outside the gene matches. The CDR3 consists of 13 residues. The CDR3 DNA reads as TGCAGCGTTCAACAGGGGTCTCGATCCGAGCAGTACTTC. Residues: CSVQQGSRSEQYF.

This clonotype was observed many times. This chain joins TRBV12-3 or TRBV12-4 and TRBJ2-7; weak D call: TRBD2 (5 bases). Trimming took off 2 bases at V and 6 bases at J, with 14 bases between the two ends. This CDR3 region has 14 residues. The CDR3 DNA reads as TGTGCCAGCAGTTTAAGTACAGCGGAAAGCGAGCAGTACTTC. This codes for CASSLSTAESEQYF.

V gene TRBV5-1 combines with J gene TRBJ2-3; D is unresolved. The CDR3 has 15 amino acids. Trimming cost V 0 bases and J 6 bases, with 14 bases left between them. Germline CDR1 is SGHRS and CDR2 is YFSETQ. CDR3 loop: CASSLGWEEGDTQYF. The CDR3 DNA sequence: TGCGCCAGCAGCTTGGGCTGGGAAGAAGGGGATACGCAGTATTTT.

This clonotype showed up many times. The CDR3 sequence is CASSFLPGTGDNSPLHF. CDR3 DNA sequence: TGCGCCAGCAGCTTTCTTCCCGGGACAGGGGATAATTCACCCCTCCACTTT. The chain has TRBV5-1 and TRBJ1-6, with TRBD1 matching 10 bases. J gave up 5 bases and V 2 bases, and 7 bases lay outside the gene matches. The germline gives CDR1 SGHRS, CDR2 YFSETQ. This CDR3 region has 17 residues.

As concerns this clonotype: Relative to the germline gene, one junction end is altered; a read error may explain this. The rearrangement links TRBV25-1 to TRBJ1-6; no clear D gene. The germline CDR1 and CDR2 sequences are MGHDK and SYGVNS. The CDR3 runs to 12 residues. CDR3 nucleotides: TGTGCCAGTAGCCTGGGAAATTCACCCTTCCACTTT. The encoded protein is CASSLGNSPFHF.

This clonotype was observed at least ten times. V gene TRBV20-1 combines with J gene TRBJ2-1, with D possibly matching TRBD2 (7 bases). The CDR3 sequence is 16 residues long. Trimming took off 6 bases at V and 4 bases at J, with 22 bases between the two ends. Germline V lookup: CDR1 DFQATT, CDR2 SNEGSKA (reference sequence). The CDR3 here is CSAHPRGAVGYNEQFF. The CDR3 coding sequence is TGCAGTGCCCATCCCCGGGGGGCCGTAGGTTACAATGAGCAGTTCTTC.

This clonotype was counted ten times or more. The gene calls are TRBV20-1 and TRBJ1-6; D gene ambiguous. Germline V gene sequence: CDR1 DFQATT, CDR2 SNEGSKA (reference sequence). The CDR3 covers 13 residues. Trimming cost V 0 bases and J 9 bases, with 9 bases left between them. The CDR3 spells CSARDPGVSPLHF. The CDR3 coding sequence is TGCAGTGCTAGAGATCCCGGAGTTTCACCCCTCCACTTT.

This clonotype was detected only once. A single base separates this from a much larger clone, so it may be a read error. This rearrangement joins TRBV7-7 to TRBJ2-3; D may be TRBD2 (7 bases). This CDR3 contains 15 residues. Trimming stripped 5 bases from V and 5 bases from J, with 17 bases between. Germline CDR1 SSHAT, CDR2 FNYEAQ (reference sequence). The CDR3: CASSPLAVGQDTQYF. DNA for the CDR3: TGTGCCAGCAGCCCCCTAGCGGTGGGACAAGATACGCAGTATTTT.

This clonotype was seen at least ten times. V usage is TRBV20-1 and J usage is TRBJ2-1; 11 bases line up with TRBD2. This CDR3 is 15 amino acids long. Trimming cost V 0 bases and J 6 bases; bases outside gene matches: 4. Per germline, CDR1 DFQATT and CDR2 SNEGSKA (reference sequence). The CDR3 DNA is TGCAGTGCTAGAGATAGCGGGGGGGCTCCCAATGAGCAGTTCTTC. Translated, it gives CSARDSGGAPNEQFF.

This clonotype was counted ten times or more. The rearrangement links TRBV5-1 to TRBJ2-7, with D tentatively TRBD1 (5 bases). The length of the CDR3 is 13 residues. Deletions cut 0 bases from V and 4 bases from J, with 8 bases between. The germline V gene has CDR1 SGHRS and CDR2 YFSETQ. The CDR3 spells CASSLEGWYEQYF. The CDR3 DNA sequence: TGCGCCAGCAGCTTGGAGGGGTGGTACGAGCAGTACTTC.

This clonotype has a count of ten or more. CDR3 region: CASSLEGGGYNEQFF. CDR3 in DNA: TGTGCCAGCAGCTTAGAGGGGGGGGGATACAATGAGCAGTTCTTC. The chain uses TRBV7-6 and TRBJ2-1; possible D gene TRBD2, 7 bases. The CDR3 runs to 15 residues. With 1 base removed from V and 4 bases from J, the gap between germline ends came to 11 bases. Looked up from germline, CDR1 is SGHVS and CDR2 is FNYEAQ. The full variable domain, completed using reference TRBV7-6 and TRBJ2-1, is GAGVSQSPRYKVTKRGQDVALRCDPISGHVSLYWYRQALGQGPEFLTYFNYEAQQDKSGLPNDRFSAERPEGSISTLTIQRTEQRDSAMYRCASSLEGGGYNEQFFGPGTRLTVL.

This clonotype was counted ten times or more. This chain connects TRBV28 to TRBJ2-1, with a weak D call TRBD2 (6 bases). The CDR3 has 14 residues. From germline, CDR1 is MDHEN and CDR2 SYDVKM. The germline V and J ends were trimmed by 9 bases and 7 bases, with 19 bases remaining between them. The CDR3 DNA follows: TGTGCCAGTAGCGGACCCCGCACGTGGAATGAGCAGTTCTTC. Protein product: CASSGPRTWNEQFF.